The clone carrying this T cell receptor beta chain showed up just a few times. The antigen remains undetermined. TCRdb re-called the 5' RACE reads through MiXCR, storing one row per CDR3 protein. In the table there are just under 600,000 distinct CDR3 sequences, around an eighth of which are singletons. The data were taken from a study of T cells after yellow fever vaccination. On the study more broadly: It was SMART-Seq v4 Ultra Low Input that prepared the fractions with low cell numbers. General study results and limits: From the bulk population, abundant clonotypes could contaminate and appear within FACS-sorted repertoires. Weaker overall, the secondary response nonetheless peaked faster (day 5 versus 15). Subsequent to the booster, the majority of primary-vaccination clones reappeared (roughly 95% CD4, more than 70% CD8).

Per the germline V gene, CDR1 is LGHDT and CDR2 is YNNKEL (reference sequence). The V gene end was trimmed by 4 bases and the J gene end by 2 bases; junction bases not matched to a gene: 17. The CDR3 runs 18 residues. The sequences come from PBMCs, collected on the day of the yellow fever booster vaccination. The genes are TRBV3-1 and TRBJ2-7, with 7 bases fitting TRBD1. This clonotype was obtained from a man aged 30 to 39 who received the YFV17D yellow fever vaccine. CDR3 residues: CASSRSSQGSHTPYEQYF. The CDR3 DNA reads TGTGCCAGCAGCCGCTCCTCACAGGGGTCTCATACCCCCTACGAGCAGTACTTC.